Each of the 21 T cell receptor beta chains below was sequenced from the same sample in a study of early T cells in non-severe SARS-CoV-2 infection. TCRdb redid the calling of the 5' RACE reads with MiXCR, one entry per CDR3 protein. The sample holds under 70,000 distinct CDR3 sequences, roughly 5.7% seen once. Sequencing used whole blood, obtained at baseline. These receptors were obtained from an adult who was a healthcare worker with PCR-confirmed SARS-CoV-2 infection or an uninfected control (not recorded which).

At least ten counts were recorded for this clonotype. The J gene is TRBJ2-7, the V gene TRBV27, with D perhaps assigned TRBD1 or TRBD2 (7 bases each). V was pared by 6 bases and J by 3 bases, with 21 bases between. The germline V gene has CDR1 MNHEY and CDR2 SMNVEV (reference sequence). The CDR3 length is 16 residues. The CDR3 protein is CASRGEGRQGGYEQYF. In DNA form, the CDR3 reads TGTGCCAGCAGAGGGGAGGGGCGACAGGGTGGCTACGAGCAGTACTTC.

This clonotype has at least ten counts. J is TRBJ1-2 and V is TRBV29-1; perhaps TRBD1 as D (6 bases). The ends were cut back, 3 bases at V and 7 bases at J, with 15 bases in the middle. Germline-derived CDR1 and CDR2 are SQVTM and ANQGSEA. The CDR3 has 13 amino acids. The CDR3 loop reads CSVDGVTGTGYTF. The CDR3 nucleotides are TGCAGCGTTGACGGGGTAACAGGGACTGGCTACACCTTC.

This clonotype has ten or more counts. The chain combines TRBV28 with TRBJ2-7, with 8 nucleotides matching TRBD1. With V trimmed by 3 bases and J by 4 bases, 8 bases remained unmatched. The CDR3 has 15 amino acids. Germline CDR1 is MDHEN and CDR2 is SYDVKM. The CDR3 sequence: CASSLGNRGIYEQYF. The CDR3 region has the DNA TGTGCCAGCAGTTTGGGGAACAGGGGGATATACGAGCAGTACTTC.

This clonotype was recorded at least ten times. CDR3 sequence (DNA): TGTGCCAGCAGTTCCGGGACAGCGACCTACGAGCAGTACTTC. This gives the protein CASSSGTATYEQYF. This chain joins TRBV12-3 or TRBV12-4 and TRBJ2-7, with TRBD1 identical over 7 bases. With V trimmed by 4 bases and J by 2 bases, 5 bases remained unmatched. The CDR3 length is 14 residues.

This clonotype has just a few counts. This chain uses TRBV4-2 with TRBJ2-3; the D gene is possibly TRBD2 (6 bases). The CDR3 runs to 16 residues. Germline V gene lookup returns CDR1 LGHNA and CDR2 YNFKEQ. V lost 1 base and J lost 2, with 13 bases in between. The CDR3 nucleotides are TGTGCCAGCAGCCAAGCACAGCGGGCGTACACAGATACGCAGTATTTT. Translation: CASSQAQRAYTDTQYF.

This clonotype was seen many times. The chain couples TRBV7-8 to TRBJ2-7, with D perhaps being TRBD1 or TRBD2 (5 bases each). V was pared by 0 bases and J by 2 bases, with 11 bases between. Germline V lookup: CDR1 SGHVS, CDR2 FQNEAQ. This CDR3 is built from 15 residues. The CDR3 DNA sequence: TGTGCCAGCAGCTTAGCGAGGGACCCTGCCTACGAGCAGTACTTC. Its translation: CASSLARDPAYEQYF.

This clonotype turned up a few times. This chain links TRBV20-1 with TRBJ2-3, with D maybe TRBD2 (5 bases). Trimming pared 6 bases from V and 2 bases from J, leaving 15 bases between. Germline values: CDR1 DFQATT, CDR2 SNEGSKA (reference sequence). This CDR3 region has 14 residues. In DNA form, the CDR3 reads TGCAGTGCACCGGACTTCATGAACACAGATACGCAGTATTTT. Protein sequence: CSAPDFMNTDTQYF.

This clonotype was recorded many times. This chain joins TRBV4-2 and TRBJ1-1; D is uncertain. The V and J ends lost 4 bases and 1 base respectively, with 7 bases between them. Germline V lookup: CDR1 LGHNA, CDR2 YNFKEQ. The CDR3 contains 13 residues. For the CDR3, the DNA is TGTGCCAGCAGCCCTCTAAAGAACACTGAAGCTTTCTTT. Translation: CASSPLKNTEAFF.

This chain connects TRBV28 to TRBJ2-7; no reliable D call. V gave up 5 bases and J gave up 3 bases, with 17 bases separating them. There are 15 residues in the CDR3. Per germline, CDR1 MDHEN and CDR2 SYDVKM. CDR3 protein: CASSAPPELRYEQYF. CDR3 bases: TGTGCCAGCAGTGCTCCCCCCGAACTTCGCTACGAGCAGTACTTC.

The gene calls are TRBV4-1 and TRBJ2-2; 8 positions agree with TRBD2. There are 17 residues in the CDR3. The germline CDR1 and CDR2 sequences are MGHRA and YSYEKL. The junction had 6 bases not matched to a gene; V was cut back by 0 bases and J by 3 bases. The CDR3 loop reads CASSQDQAGGYTGELFF. CDR3 bases: TGCGCCAGCAGCCAAGACCAGGCGGGGGGCTACACCGGGGAGCTGTTTTTT.

This clonotype was counted at least ten times. The chain recombines TRBV6-5 with TRBJ2-7; the D is unclear. Trimming removed 8 bases from V and 5 bases from J, with 7 bases in between. The CDR3 extends over 10 amino acids. The germline V gene has CDR1 MNHEY and CDR2 SVGAGI. The CDR3 nucleotides are TGTGCCAGCGGATGGGACGAGCAGTACTTC. Encoded protein: CASGWDEQYF.

This clonotype was found a few times. The V and J genes are TRBV12-2 and TRBJ2-2; the table's D call, TRBD2, was not checked against the DNA. TRBV12-2 is shown as a pseudogene. CDR3 length: 17 amino acids. CDR3 DNA: TGTGCAAGTCGCTTAGCTCGGTCTAGCGGGAACACCGGGGAGCTGTTTTTT. Encoded protein: CASRLARSSGNTGELFF.

This clonotype was counted at least ten times. V usage is TRBV5-4 and J usage is TRBJ2-1, with D perhaps matching TRBD2 (6 bases). V lost 2 bases and J 7 bases, leaving 13 bases between the germline ends. The CDR3 covers 14 residues. Per germline, CDR1 SGHNT and CDR2 YYREEE (reference sequence). CDR3 coding DNA: TGTGCCAGCAGCTTTGAATCAGGGAGGAATGAGCAGTTCTTC. The encoded protein is CASSFESGRNEQFF.

In this sample, this clonotype turned up many times. V and J are TRBV12-3 or TRBV12-4 and TRBJ1-5; D not certain. This CDR3 comprises 15 residues. The germline V and J ends were trimmed by 2 bases and 5 bases, with 13 bases remaining between them. In DNA, the CDR3 is TGTGCCAGCAGTTTATCCCCGGCGGGAGATCAGCCCCAGCATTTT. It is translated as CASSLSPAGDQPQHF.

This clonotype was recorded a few times. The chain uses TRBV7-9 and TRBJ2-7; D not certain. V dropped 5 bases and J dropped 2 bases, with 16 bases sitting between them. The CDR3 length is 15 residues. Germline lookup yields CDR1 SEHNR and CDR2 FQNEAQ (reference sequence). The DNA for the CDR3 is TGTGCCAGCAGCGCCGGCCCTCCTTACCCCTACGAGCAGTACTTC. It encodes CASSAGPPYPYEQYF.

This clonotype was observed at least ten times. The gene calls are TRBV20-1 and TRBJ1-4; D is unclear. This CDR3 contains 13 residues. V was clipped by 6 bases and J by 3 bases, with 11 bases between them. The germline gives CDR1 DFQATT, CDR2 SNEGSKA (reference sequence). The CDR3 protein is CSARTVSNEKLFF. In nucleotides, the CDR3 is TGCAGTGCCAGGACGGTTTCTAATGAAAAACTGTTTTTT.

This clonotype was seen only a few times. The V gene is TRBV6-2 or TRBV6-3, the J gene TRBJ2-7; 7 bases are shared with TRBD2. From germline, CDR1 is MNHEY and CDR2 SVGEGT. CDR3 length: 14 residues. V gave up 7 bases and J gave up 3 bases; unmatched junction bases: 9. Written as DNA, the CDR3 is TGTGCCAGCAAGAGCCGGGACTACATCTACGAGCAGTACTTC. This gives the protein CASKSRDYIYEQYF.

This clonotype was counted a few times. The chain recombines TRBV5-5 with TRBJ1-5; no clear D gene. The ends were cut back, 2 bases at V and 4 bases at J, with 16 bases in the middle. The V gene's germline CDR1 is SGHKS and CDR2 YYEKEE (reference sequence). The CDR3 consists of 16 residues. The CDR3 sequence is CASSLLQPRSNQPQHF. The CDR3 DNA sequence: TGTGCCAGCAGCTTACTACAGCCAAGGTCTAATCAGCCCCAGCATTTT.

The chain couples TRBV6-1 to TRBJ1-2; D is possibly TRBD1 (5 bases). V lost 7 bases, J lost 4 bases, and 19 bases lay in between. This CDR3 region has 15 residues. Germline V gene data show CDR1 as MNHNS and CDR2 as SASEGT. Here the CDR3 reads CASMMAEGTTYGYTF. DNA for the CDR3: TGTGCCAGCATGATGGCCGAGGGGACGACCTATGGCTACACCTTC.

Ten or more counts support this clonotype. The V call is TRBV20-1, the J call TRBJ2-1; no clear D. V lost 7 bases, J lost 1 base, and 17 bases lay in between. Germline assignment: CDR1 DFQATT and CDR2 SNEGSKA (reference sequence). The CDR3 has 15 amino acids. CDR3 region: CSVPPATVSYNEQFF. CDR3 nucleotide sequence: TGCAGTGTTCCCCCCGCCACAGTGTCCTACAATGAGCAGTTCTTC.

This clonotype showed up many times. This sequence joins TRBV3-1 and TRBJ2-5; 7 bases are a match to TRBD2. The ends lost 4 bases at V and 4 bases at J; junction bases unmatched: 9. CDR1 LGHDT and CDR2 YNNKEL come from the germline V gene (reference sequence). The CDR3 totals 15 residues. The CDR3 here is CASSLSLAGGETQYF. CDR3 in DNA: TGTGCCAGCAGCCTCTCTTTAGCGGGTGGAGAGACCCAGTACTTC.